The 10 T cell receptor beta chains below all came from one sample that was sequenced in a study of CD8 T cells in Susac syndrome. Random hexamers were used to reverse transcribe roughly 0.5 to 1 ug of RNA. TCRdb called the immunoSEQ multiplex PCR reads again in MiXCR, with one record for every CDR3 protein. The table includes approximately 110,000 distinct CDR3 sequences, more than 85% detected once. Sequencing was performed on CD8+ T cells from PBMCs. Receptors originate from a human donor with multiple sclerosis.

This rearrangement joins TRBV5-6 to TRBJ1-5; 7 positions agree with TRBD1. The ends lost 3 bases at V and 4 bases at J; junction bases unmatched: 4. The CDR3 spans 14 residues. From germline, CDR1 is SGHDT and CDR2 YYEEEE. In DNA form, the CDR3 reads TGTGCCAGCAGCTCAACAGGGGAGAATCAGCCCCAGCATTTT. This gives the protein CASSSTGENQPQHF.

J is TRBJ2-7 and V is TRBV20-1; the match to TRBD2 covers 14 bases. This CDR3 comprises 14 residues. In germline, CDR1 is DFQATT, CDR2 SNEGSKA (reference sequence). Trimming removed 3 bases from V and 3 bases from J; junction bases left unmatched: 1. The CDR3 sequence: CSARGLAGDYEQYF. CDR3 coding DNA: TGCAGTGCTAGGGGACTAGCGGGGGACTACGAGCAGTACTTC.

This rearrangement joins TRBV2 to TRBJ1-6, with D possibly TRBD1 on 5 matching bases. Trimming removed 7 bases from V and 11 bases from J, with 9 bases in between. This CDR3 has 11 residues. Germline V CDR1 and CDR2: SNHLY, FYNNEI. DNA for the CDR3: TGTGCCAGCATCGACAGACCACCCCTCCACTTT. The encoded protein is CASIDRPPLHF. The variable domain in full, with the rest retrieved from reference TRBV2 and TRBJ1-6, is EPEVTQTPSHQVTQMGQEVILRCVPISNHLYFYWYRQILGQKVEFLVSFYNNEISEKSEIFDDQFSVERPDGSNFTLKIRSTKLEDSAMYFCASIDRPPLHFGNGTRLTVT.

The chain employs TRBV27 and TRBJ2-1, with TRBD2 identical over 12 bases. The CDR3 extends over 14 amino acids. The trim removed 4 bases at V and 6 bases at J, leaving 1 base unmatched. The V gene's germline CDR1 is MNHEY and CDR2 SMNVEV (reference sequence). For the CDR3, the DNA is TGTGCCAGCAGTTCTAGCGGGAGGGGCAATGAGCAGTTCTTC. It yields the protein CASSSSGRGNEQFF.

In DNA, the CDR3 is TGTGCCAGCAACCTGGGGGCCCACGAGCAGTACGTC. It is translated as CASNLGAHEQYV. The gene calls are TRBV5-6 and TRBJ2-7, with a weak D call TRBD1 (6 bases). The CDR3 consists of 12 residues. Trimming cost V 6 bases and J 5 bases, with 12 bases left between them. CDR1 is SGHDT and CDR2 is YYEEEE in the germline V gene.

The rearrangement links TRBV7-6 to TRBJ2-1; 10 bases are shared with TRBD2. CDR3 length equals 16 residues. V was clipped by 4 bases and J by 0 bases; unmatched bases: 3. Germline values: CDR1 SGHVS, CDR2 FNYEAQ. The chain's CDR3 is CASSSSGGSSYNEQFF. In nucleotides, the CDR3 is TGTGCCAGCAGCTCTAGCGGGGGCAGCTCCTACAATGAGCAGTTCTTC. The complete variable domain, with remaining parts taken from reference TRBV7-6 and TRBJ2-1, reads GAGVSQSPRYKVTKRGQDVALRCDPISGHVSLYWYRQALGQGPEFLTYFNYEAQQDKSGLPNDRFSAERPEGSISTLTIQRTEQRDSAMYRCASSSSGGSSYNEQFFGPGTRLTVL.

This sequence joins TRBV13 and TRBJ1-6; 12 nucleotides match TRBD1. Germline V gene sequence: CDR1 PRHDT, CDR2 FYEKMQ (reference sequence). The CDR3 has 18 amino acids. The trim removed 5 bases at V and 7 bases at J, leaving 12 bases unmatched. This chain's CDR3 is CASSPSGTGGAGNSPLHF. Written as DNA, the CDR3 is TGTGCCAGCAGCCCTTCCGGGACAGGGGGCGCGGGGAATTCACCCCTCCACTTT. Complete variable domain (other parts from reference TRBV13 and TRBJ1-6): AAGVIQSPRHLIKEKRETATLKCYPIPRHDTVYWYQQGPGQDPQFLISFYEKMQSDKGSIPDRFSAQQFSDYHSELNMSSLELGDSALYFCASSPSGTGGAGNSPLHFGNGTRLTVT.

This chain links TRBV5-1 with TRBJ2-7, with a weak D call TRBD1 (6 bases). Trimming left V 0 bases short and J 2 bases short, with 15 bases between. CDR3 length: 16 amino acids. Looked up from germline, CDR1 is SGHRS and CDR2 is YFSETQ. Here the CDR3 DNA reads TGCGCCAGCAGCTTGGGGCAACAGGGAATACCCTACGAGCAGTACTTC. Protein sequence: CASSLGQQGIPYEQYF.

The gene calls are TRBV11-1 and TRBJ2-7; 8 bases map to TRBD1. The CDR3 consists of 15 residues. Germline CDR1 and CDR2: SGHAT and FQDESV (reference sequence). Germline trimming cut 5 bases from V and 2 bases from J; bases unmatched to any gene: 8. The DNA of the CDR3 is TGTGCCAGCAGCGTAGAGGGACAGGCCGCCTACGAGCAGTACTTC. Translating gives CASSVEGQAAYEQYF. Based on the CDR3 plus reference TRBV11-1 and TRBJ2-7, the full variable domain is EAEVAQSPRYKITEKSQAVAFWCDPISGHATLYWYRQILGQGPELLVQFQDESVVDDSQLPKDRFSAERLKGVDSTLKIQPAELGDSAMYLCASSVEGQAAYEQYFGPGTRLTVT.

The chain employs TRBV7-9 and TRBJ2-7, with a tentative D call TRBD2 (6 bases). The CDR3 sequence is 15 residues long. Germline CDR1 and CDR2: SEHNR and FQNEAQ (reference sequence). Trimming removed 7 bases from V and 3 bases from J, with 19 bases in between. The CDR3, as DNA: TGTGCCAGCACCCCCCGGGGCGGGAATCTCTACGAGCAGTACGTC. Translation gives CASTPRGGNLYEQYV.